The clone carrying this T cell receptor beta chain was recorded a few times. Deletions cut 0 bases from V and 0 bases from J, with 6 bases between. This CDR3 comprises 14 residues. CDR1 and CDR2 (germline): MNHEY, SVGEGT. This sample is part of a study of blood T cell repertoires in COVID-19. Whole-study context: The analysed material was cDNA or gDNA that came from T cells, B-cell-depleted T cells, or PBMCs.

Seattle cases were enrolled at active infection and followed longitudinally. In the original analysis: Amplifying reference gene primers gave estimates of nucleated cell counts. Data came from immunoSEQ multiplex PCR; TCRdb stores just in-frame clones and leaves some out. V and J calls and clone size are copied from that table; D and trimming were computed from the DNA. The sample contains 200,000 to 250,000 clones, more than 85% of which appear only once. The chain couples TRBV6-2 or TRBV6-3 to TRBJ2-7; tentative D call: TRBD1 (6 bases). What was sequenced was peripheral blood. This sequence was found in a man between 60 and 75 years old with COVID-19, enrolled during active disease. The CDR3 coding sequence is TGTGCCAGCAGTTACTCGGACAGCTCCTACGAGCAGTACTTC. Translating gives CASSYSDSSYEQYF.